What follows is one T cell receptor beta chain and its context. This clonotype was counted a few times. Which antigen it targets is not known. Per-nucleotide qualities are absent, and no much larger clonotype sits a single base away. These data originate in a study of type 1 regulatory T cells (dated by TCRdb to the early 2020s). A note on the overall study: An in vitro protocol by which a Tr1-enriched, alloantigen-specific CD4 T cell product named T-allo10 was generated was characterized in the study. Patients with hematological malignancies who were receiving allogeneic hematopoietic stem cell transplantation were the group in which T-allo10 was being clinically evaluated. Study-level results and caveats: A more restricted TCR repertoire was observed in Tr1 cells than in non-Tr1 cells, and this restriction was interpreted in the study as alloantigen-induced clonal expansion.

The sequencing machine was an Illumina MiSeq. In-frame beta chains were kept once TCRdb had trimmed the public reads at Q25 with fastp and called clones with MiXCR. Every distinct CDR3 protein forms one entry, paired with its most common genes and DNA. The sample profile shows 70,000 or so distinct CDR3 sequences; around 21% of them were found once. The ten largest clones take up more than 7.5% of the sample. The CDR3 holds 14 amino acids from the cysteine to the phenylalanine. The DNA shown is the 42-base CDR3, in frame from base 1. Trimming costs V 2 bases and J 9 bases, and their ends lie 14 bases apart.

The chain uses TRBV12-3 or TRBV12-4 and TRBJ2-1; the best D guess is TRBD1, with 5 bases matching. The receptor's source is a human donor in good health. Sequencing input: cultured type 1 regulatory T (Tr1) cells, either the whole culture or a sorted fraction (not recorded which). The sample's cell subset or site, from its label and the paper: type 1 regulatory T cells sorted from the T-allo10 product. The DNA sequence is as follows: TGTGCCAGCAGTTTACAAGGGGCCCATGTTGAGCAGTTCTTC. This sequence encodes CASSLQGAHVEQFF.